This TCR beta chain was observed in a study of T-cell reconstitution after alpha-beta-depleted transplantation in children. This clonotype was picked up a small number of times. This sample's TCRbeta library carried unique molecular identifier barcodes. In TCRdb, the PCR reads were re-called with MiXCR into one record per CDR3 protein. The top ten hold roughly 4% of the sample, which has about 610,000 distinct CDR3 sequences, 10% to 13% seen once. Per germline, CDR1 LGHNA and CDR2 YNFKEQ. V was cut by 0 bases and J by 2 bases, with 8 bases left in between. CDR3 length: 15 residues. The chain employs TRBV4-2 and TRBJ1-5; D is ambiguous. The sequencing used PBMCs from the stem cell graft donor, collected from the stem cell graft. The sequence came from a human donor who donated a stem cell graft to a child with acute myeloid leukemia. CDR3 amino acids: CASSQDPYGNQPQHF. Here the CDR3 DNA reads TGTGCCAGCAGCCAAGACCCCTACGGCAATCAGCCCCAGCATTTT.